The T cell receptor (beta chain) under discussion was sequenced for a study of T-cell memory formation after mild COVID-19. On the study more broadly: Most TCR clusters belonged to a single donor.

V was trimmed by 7 bases and J by 1 base, leaving 8 bases between them. Germline V gene lookup returns CDR1 SGHRS and CDR2 YFSETQ. This CDR3 is 13 amino acids long. Constant-segment-primed 5'RACE gave TCR alpha and TCR beta cDNA libraries with sample barcodes and UMIs. TCRdb reprocessed the 5' RACE reads via MiXCR and lists one record per CDR3 protein. The table records roughly 240,000 distinct CDR3 sequences, 15% of them present only once. In this sample, this clonotype turned up a few times. Sequenced: PBMCs or a T cell subset sorted from them (not recorded which). This TCR was recovered from an adult woman who had mild COVID-19 (a few samples of this study predate the infection). Cell type and time point are not known. V is TRBV5-1 and J is TRBJ2-2; the D is unclear. The CDR3 region is CASQPWNTGELFF. As DNA, the CDR3 is TGCGCCAGCCAGCCCTGGAACACCGGGGAGCTGTTTTTT.